The clone carrying this T cell receptor beta chain was counted ten times or more. Its antigen is unidentified. Treg sorting used a CD4+CD25+CD127-/low gate. Using its own MiXCR run on the 5' RACE reads, TCRdb lists one record per CDR3 protein. The data show about 40,000 distinct CDR3 sequences, approximately 22% seen once. The CDR3 has 16 residues. From germline, CDR1 is SGDLS and CDR2 YYNGEE. The V and J ends lost 0 bases and 0 bases respectively, with 11 bases between them. Broader study findings: Tumor memory CD4+ T cell TCR gene usage was found to cluster with blood and lymph node memory CD4+ cells and with lymph node naive CD4+ cells. The larger cohort examined one V-J beta rearrangement, not whole repertoires. Greatest tumor Treg TCR overlap was with tumor naive CD4+ cells.

J is TRBJ2-3 and V is TRBV9; D may be TRBD2 (6 bases). Sequencing was done on a sample of Tregs sorted from blood. The origin of this receptor is a female donor with breast cancer. The CDR3 protein is CASSVDWGGSTDTQYF. CDR3 coding DNA: TGTGCCAGCAGCGTAGATTGGGGAGGTAGCACAGATACGCAGTATTTT.